This T cell receptor beta chain was identified in a study of blood T cell repertoires in COVID-19. About the research overall: Acute and convalescent COVID-19 samples came from the United States, Italy and Spain.

Trimming at V came to 5 bases and at J to 6 bases, leaving 9 bases not matched to a gene. The CDR3 has 14 residues. Germline V gene sequence: CDR1 LNHDA, CDR2 SQIVND (reference sequence). Recruits, aged roughly 18 to 89 years, lived in approximately 26 US areas. Two negative PCRs, clearance, or symptom resolution were required of recovered Cohort 3 donors. This table comes from immunoSEQ multiplex PCR, and its TCRdb copy is limited to in-frame clones, with some not included. The table lists 360,000 or so clones, 80% to 85% of them singletons. This rearrangement joins TRBV19 to TRBJ1-1; 7 nucleotides match TRBD1. The source material was PBMCs or T cells enriched from blood (not recorded which). The receptor's source is a woman aged 50 to 60 who had recovered from COVID-19. The CDR3 sequence: CASSSTGDIAEAFF. CDR3 nucleotides: TGTGCCAGTAGTTCAACAGGGGATATCGCTGAAGCTTTCTTT. Variable domain in full (rest from reference TRBV19 and TRBJ1-1): DGGITQSPKYLFRKEGQNVTLSCEQNLNHDAMYWYRQDPGQGLRLIYYSQIVNDFQKGDIAEGYSVSREKKESFPLTVTSAQKNPTAFYLCASSSTGDIAEAFFGQGTRLTVV.